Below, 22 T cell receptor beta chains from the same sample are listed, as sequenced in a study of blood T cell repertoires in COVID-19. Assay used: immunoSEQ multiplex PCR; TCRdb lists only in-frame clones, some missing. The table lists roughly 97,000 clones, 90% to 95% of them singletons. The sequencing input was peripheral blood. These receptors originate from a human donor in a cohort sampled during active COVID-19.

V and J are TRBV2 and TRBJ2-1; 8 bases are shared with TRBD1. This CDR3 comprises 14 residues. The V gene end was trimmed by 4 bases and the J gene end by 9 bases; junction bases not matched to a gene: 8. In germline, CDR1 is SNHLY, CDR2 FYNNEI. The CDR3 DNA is TGTGCCAGCAGTGGACAGGGGAGATGGGGTGAGCAGTTCTTC. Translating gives CASSGQGRWGEQFF.

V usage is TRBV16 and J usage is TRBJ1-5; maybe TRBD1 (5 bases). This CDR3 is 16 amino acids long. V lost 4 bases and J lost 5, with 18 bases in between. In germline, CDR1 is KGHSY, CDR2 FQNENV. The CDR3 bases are TGTGCCAGCAGCCCGGGACTTCTAAAGGTACATCAGCCCCAGCATTTT. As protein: CASSPGLLKVHQPQHF. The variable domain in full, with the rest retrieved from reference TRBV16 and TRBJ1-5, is GEEVAQTPKHLVRGEGQKAKLYCAPIKGHSYVFWYQQVLKNEFKFLISFQNENVFDETGMPKERFSAKCLPNSPCSLEIQATKLEDSAVYFCASSPGLLKVHQPQHFGDGTRLSIL.

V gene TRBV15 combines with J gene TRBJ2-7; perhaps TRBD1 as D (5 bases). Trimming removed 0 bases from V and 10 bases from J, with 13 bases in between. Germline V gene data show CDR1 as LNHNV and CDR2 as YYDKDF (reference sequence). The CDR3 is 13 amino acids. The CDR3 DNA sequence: TGTGCCACCAGCAGAGATCTGGGGCACGGACAGTACTTC. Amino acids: CATSRDLGHGQYF.

In nucleotides, the CDR3 is TGTGCCAGCAGCTTTGCTAGCTCCACAGATACGCAGTATTTT. Residues: CASSFASSTDTQYF. The chain employs TRBV7-9 and TRBJ2-3, with a weak D call TRBD2 (5 bases). V was pared by 3 bases and J by 2 bases, with 9 bases between. The germline V gene encodes CDR1 SEHNR and CDR2 FQNEAQ (reference sequence). This CDR3 has 14 residues.

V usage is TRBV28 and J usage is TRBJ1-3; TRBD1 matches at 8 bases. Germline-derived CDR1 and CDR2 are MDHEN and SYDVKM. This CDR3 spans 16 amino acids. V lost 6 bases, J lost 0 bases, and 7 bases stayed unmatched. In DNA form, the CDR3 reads TGTGCCAGCAGAATTCAGGGGGCCTCCTCTGGAAACACCATATATTTT. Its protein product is CASRIQGASSGNTIYF.

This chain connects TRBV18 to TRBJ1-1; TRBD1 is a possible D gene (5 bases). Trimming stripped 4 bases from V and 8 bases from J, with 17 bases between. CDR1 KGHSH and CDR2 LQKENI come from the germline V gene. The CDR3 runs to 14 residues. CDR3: CASSRDRGGAEAFF. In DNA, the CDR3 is TGTGCCAGCTCACGTGACCGGGGAGGGGCCGAAGCTTTCTTT.

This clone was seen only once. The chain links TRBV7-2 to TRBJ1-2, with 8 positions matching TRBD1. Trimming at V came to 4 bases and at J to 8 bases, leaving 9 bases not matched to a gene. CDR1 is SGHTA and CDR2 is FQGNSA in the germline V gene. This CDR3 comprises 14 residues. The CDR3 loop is CASSSTQGVQGYTF. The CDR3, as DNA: TGTGCCAGCAGCTCGACACAGGGGGTTCAGGGCTACACCTTC.

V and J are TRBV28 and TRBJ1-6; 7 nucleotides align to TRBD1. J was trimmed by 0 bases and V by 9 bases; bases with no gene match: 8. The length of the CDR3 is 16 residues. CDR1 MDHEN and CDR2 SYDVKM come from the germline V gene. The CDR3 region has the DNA TGTGCCAGTTCTTTAAGGACAGGCTCCTATAATTCACCCCTCCACTTT. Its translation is CASSLRTGSYNSPLHF. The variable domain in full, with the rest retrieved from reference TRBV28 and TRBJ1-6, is DVKVTQSSRYLVKRTGEKVFLECVQDMDHENMFWYRQDPGLGLRLIYFSYDVKMKEKGDIPEGYSVSREKKERFSLILESASTNQTSMYLCASSLRTGSYNSPLHFGNGTRLTVT.

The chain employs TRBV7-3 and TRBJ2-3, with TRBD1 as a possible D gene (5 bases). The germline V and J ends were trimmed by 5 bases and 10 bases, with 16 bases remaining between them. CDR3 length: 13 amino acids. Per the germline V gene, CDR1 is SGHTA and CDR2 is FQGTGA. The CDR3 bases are TGTGCCAGCAGCCCCAGGGCCCAAGGCTCGCAGTATTTT. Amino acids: CASSPRAQGSQYF.

As DNA, the CDR3 is TGTGCCAGCAGTCCCGTGGACAGATATGGCTACACCTTC. Translation: CASSPVDRYGYTF. The J gene is TRBJ1-2, the V gene TRBV6-5; D is possibly TRBD1 (6 bases). There are 13 residues in the CDR3. The germline V gene encodes CDR1 MNHEY and CDR2 SVGAGI. Trimming pared 5 bases from V and 5 bases from J, leaving 12 bases between.

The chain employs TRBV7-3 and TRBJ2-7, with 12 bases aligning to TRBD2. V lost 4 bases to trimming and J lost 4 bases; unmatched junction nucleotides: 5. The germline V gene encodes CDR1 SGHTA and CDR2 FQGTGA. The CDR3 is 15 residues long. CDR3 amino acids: CASSSSSGGAYEQYF. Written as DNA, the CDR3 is TGTGCCAGCAGCTCCTCTAGCGGGGGGGCGTACGAGCAGTACTTC.

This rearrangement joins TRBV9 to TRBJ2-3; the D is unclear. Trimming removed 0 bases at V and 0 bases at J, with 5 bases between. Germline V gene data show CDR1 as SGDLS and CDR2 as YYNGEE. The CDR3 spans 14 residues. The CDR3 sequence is CASSVAFSTDTQYF. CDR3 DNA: TGTGCCAGCAGCGTAGCGTTTAGCACAGATACGCAGTATTTT.

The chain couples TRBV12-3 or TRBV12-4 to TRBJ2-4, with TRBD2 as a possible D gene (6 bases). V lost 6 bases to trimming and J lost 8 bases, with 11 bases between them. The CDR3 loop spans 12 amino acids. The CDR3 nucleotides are TGTGCCAGCAGCCCGTCGGGGGACATTCAGTACTTC. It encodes CASSPSGDIQYF.

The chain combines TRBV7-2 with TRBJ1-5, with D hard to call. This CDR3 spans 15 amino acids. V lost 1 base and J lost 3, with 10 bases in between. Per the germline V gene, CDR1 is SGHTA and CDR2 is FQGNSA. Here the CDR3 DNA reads TGTGCCAGCAGCTTAGGGCGCGGTCTCAATCAGCCCCAGCATTTT. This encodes CASSLGRGLNQPQHF.

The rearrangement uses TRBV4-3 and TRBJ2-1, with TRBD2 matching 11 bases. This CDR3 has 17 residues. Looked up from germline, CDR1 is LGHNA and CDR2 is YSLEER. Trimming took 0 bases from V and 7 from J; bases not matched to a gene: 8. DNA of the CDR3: TGCGCCAGCAGCCAAGATCTTCGACTAGCGGGGACTAATGAGCAGTTCTTC. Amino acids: CASSQDLRLAGTNEQFF.

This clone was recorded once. The CDR3 is CASSPTPQGEAGYTF. DNA for the CDR3: TGTGCCAGCAGCCCAACCCCCCAGGGGGAGGCTGGCTACACCTTC. The chain combines TRBV5-6 with TRBJ1-2, with TRBD1 matching 7 bases. This CDR3 comprises 15 residues. Germline trimming cut 4 bases from V and 7 bases from J; bases unmatched to any gene: 13. CDR1 SGHDT and CDR2 YYEEEE come from the germline V gene.

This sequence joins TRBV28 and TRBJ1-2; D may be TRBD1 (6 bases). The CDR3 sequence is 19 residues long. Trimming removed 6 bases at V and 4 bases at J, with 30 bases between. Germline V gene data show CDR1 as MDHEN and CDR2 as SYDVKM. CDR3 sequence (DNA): TGTGCCAGCAGCGTGGGGCCAACACCCTCCTCGGGACACCGCTATGGCTACACCTTC. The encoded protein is CASSVGPTPSSGHRYGYTF.

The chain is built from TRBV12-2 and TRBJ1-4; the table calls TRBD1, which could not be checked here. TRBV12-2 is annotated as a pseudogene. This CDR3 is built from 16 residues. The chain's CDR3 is CASRLGDKGHGEKLFF. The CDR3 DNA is TGTGCAAGTCGCTTAGGGGACAAGGGGCATGGTGAAAAACTGTTTTTT.

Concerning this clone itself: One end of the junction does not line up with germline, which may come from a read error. CDR3 protein: CAWSVLEYRQDF. The CDR3 nucleotides read TGTGCCTGGAGTGTACTAGAATATCGGCAGGACTTC. This chain connects TRBV30 to TRBJ1-2; no firm D call. The CDR3 spans 12 residues. Germline assignment: CDR1 GTSNPN and CDR2 SVGIG (reference sequence).

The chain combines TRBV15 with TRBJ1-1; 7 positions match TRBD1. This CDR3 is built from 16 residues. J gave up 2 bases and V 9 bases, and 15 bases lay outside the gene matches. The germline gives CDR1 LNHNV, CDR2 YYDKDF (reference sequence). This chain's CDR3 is CATRSEGGDPNTEAFF. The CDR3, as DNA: TGTGCCACGAGAAGTGAAGGGGGCGACCCAAACACTGAAGCTTTCTTT.

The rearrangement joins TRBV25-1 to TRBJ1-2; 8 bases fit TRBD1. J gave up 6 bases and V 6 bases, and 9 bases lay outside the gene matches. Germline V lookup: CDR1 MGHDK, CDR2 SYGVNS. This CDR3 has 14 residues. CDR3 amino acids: CASRVTGGSDGYTF. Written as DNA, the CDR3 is TGTGCCAGCAGAGTCACAGGGGGATCGGATGGCTACACCTTC.

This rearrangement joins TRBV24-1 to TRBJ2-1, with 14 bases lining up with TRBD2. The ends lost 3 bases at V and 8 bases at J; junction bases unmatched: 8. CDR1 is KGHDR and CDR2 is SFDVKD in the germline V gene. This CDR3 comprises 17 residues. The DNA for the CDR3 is TGTGCCACCAGTGATATTCCCGGGACTAGCGGGGGCGATGAGCAGTTCTTC. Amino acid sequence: CATSDIPGTSGGDEQFF.